The entry that follows covers one TCR beta chain sequence. This sample is part of a study of T cell changes during pregnancy in multiple sclerosis. Sequencing used immunoSEQ multiplex PCR; TCRdb keeps in-frame clones, though not all of them. The sample has about 70,000 clones, around 94% seen once. This CDR3 region has 14 residues. Germline V gives CDR1 LNHDA, CDR2 SQIVND (reference sequence). Trimming at V came to 6 bases and at J to 5 bases, leaving 7 bases not matched to a gene. V usage is TRBV19 and J usage is TRBJ1-1; 9 bases are a match to TRBD1. The sequencing here drew on peripheral blood, taken in the third trimester of pregnancy. This TCR came from a female donor with multiple sclerosis, enrolled in a pregnancy study. The CDR3 region has the DNA TGTGCCAGTAGGCAACAGGGGGCGTGGACTGAAGCTTTCTTT. This codes for CASRQQGAWTEAFF.